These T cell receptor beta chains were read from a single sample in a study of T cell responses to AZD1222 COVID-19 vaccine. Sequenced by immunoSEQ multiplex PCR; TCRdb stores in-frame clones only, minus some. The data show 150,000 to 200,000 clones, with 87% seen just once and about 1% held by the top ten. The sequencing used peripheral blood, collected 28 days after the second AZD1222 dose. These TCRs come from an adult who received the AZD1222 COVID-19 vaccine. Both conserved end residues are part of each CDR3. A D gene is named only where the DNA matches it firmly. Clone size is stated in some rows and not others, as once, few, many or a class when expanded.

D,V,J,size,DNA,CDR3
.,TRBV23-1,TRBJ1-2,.,TGCGCCAGCAGTCGCCCCAGCCCCAGGGGTGGCTACACCTTC,CASSRPSPRGGYTF
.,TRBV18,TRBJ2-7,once,TGTGCCAGCTCACCGGAACTCGGGACTCCCGAGCAGTACTTC,CASSPELGTPEQYF
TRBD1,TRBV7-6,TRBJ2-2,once,TGTGCCAGCAGCTTAGGAGCGGGACAGGGGTACACCGGGGAGCTGTTTTTT,CASSLGAGQGYTGELFF
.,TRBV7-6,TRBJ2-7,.,TGTGCCAGCAGCTTAGGTTTTGGGTCCCACGAGCAGTACTTC,CASSLGFGSHEQYF
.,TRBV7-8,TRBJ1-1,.,TGTGCCAGCAGCAACCAACAGGGTAGGACTGAAGCTTTCTTT,CASSNQQGRTEAFF
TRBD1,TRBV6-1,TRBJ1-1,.,TGTGCCAGCAGTGAACCGGGACAGGGCGGATTCGAAGCTTTCTTT,CASSEPGQGGFEAFF
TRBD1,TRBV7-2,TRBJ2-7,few,TGTGCCAGCAGCTACAGCCAACGGCCAGGGGGAACCTACGAGCAGTACTTC,CASSYSQRPGGTYEQYF
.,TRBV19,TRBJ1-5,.,TGTGCCAGTAGTATATCAGGCGGGGGCTTTAGCAATCAGCCCCAGCATTTT,CASSISGGGFSNQPQHF
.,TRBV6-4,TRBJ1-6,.,TGTGCCAGCAGTTCGGTTGGCCAGGGGTTTTCACCCCTCCACTTT,CASSSVGQGFSPLHF
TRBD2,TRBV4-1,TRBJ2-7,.,TGCGCCAGCAGCCAAGGGTTAGCGGGGACCTACGAGCAGTACTTC,CASSQGLAGTYEQYF